The 6 T cell receptor beta chains below all came from one sample that was sequenced in a study of shared clonotypes between healthy human individuals. TCRdb keeps only in-frame clones here, not all; method: immunoSEQ multiplex PCR. The sample lists roughly 640,000 clones; more than 95% were seen once. The specimen was naive CD4+ T cells sorted from blood. The subset was: CD45RA+ positively selected. Receptors originate from a woman in her twenties or thirties in good health.

The chain carries TRBV2 and TRBJ1-5, with unresolved D. V lost 0 bases and J 7 bases, leaving 4 bases between the germline ends. The length of the CDR3 is 12 residues. CDR1 is SNHLY, CDR2 FYNNEI, per germline. CDR3 bases: TGTGCCAGCAGTGAAGCCCAACAGCCCCAGCATTTT. Translated, it gives CASSEAQQPQHF.

This clone appeared once. The rearrangement links TRBV6-6 to TRBJ2-1; TRBD1 or TRBD2 may be the D gene (5 bases each). V shed 4 bases and J shed 7 bases, with 20 bases lying between them. This CDR3 is built from 16 residues. Germline lookup yields CDR1 MNHNY and CDR2 SVGAGI (reference sequence). Here the CDR3 DNA reads TGTGCCAGCAGTTCCAGGATATGGGGGTCGACGAATGAGCAGTTCTTC. It translates to CASSSRIWGSTNEQFF.

This rearrangement joins TRBV6-1 to TRBJ2-3; D is possibly TRBD2 (6 bases). Germline V gene lookup returns CDR1 MNHNS and CDR2 SASEGT. The CDR3 sequence is 18 residues long. Trimming shortened V by 4 bases and J by 2 bases, and 22 bases separated the two germline ends. The CDR3 bases are TGTGCCAGCAGTGGCACTCGCGGGATCCCGGGACCCACAGATACGCAGTATTTT. Protein sequence: CASSGTRGIPGPTDTQYF.

V usage is TRBV5-1 and J usage is TRBJ2-1; maybe TRBD1 (6 bases). Trimming took 3 bases from V and 2 from J, leaving 21 bases between them. The germline gives CDR1 SGHRS, CDR2 YFSETQ. This CDR3 comprises 18 residues. CDR3 sequence: CASSWAGVAGLTYNEQFF. The DNA for the CDR3 is TGCGCCAGCAGCTGGGCAGGGGTTGCGGGTCTGACCTACAATGAGCAGTTCTTC.

This clone has only one observation. The chain employs TRBV9 and TRBJ1-2; D might be TRBD1 (6 bases). Trimming cost V 3 bases and J 5 bases, with 23 bases left between them. Per germline, CDR1 SGDLS and CDR2 YYNGEE. The CDR3 has 17 residues. CDR3 DNA: TGTGCCAGCAGCGCGACCGTGGGAACAGGGCACTTATATGGCTACACCTTC. Translation gives CASSATVGTGHLYGYTF.

The chain couples TRBV28 to TRBJ2-5; 8 bases are a match to TRBD2. The CDR3 is 16 amino acids. In germline, CDR1 is MDHEN, CDR2 SYDVKM. V was pared by 5 bases and J by 5 bases, with 13 bases of the junction left unmatched. CDR3 region: CASSQHPGLGEETQYF. In DNA, the CDR3 is TGTGCCAGCAGTCAGCACCCGGGACTAGGGGAGGAGACCCAGTACTTC.